What follows are 6 T cell receptor beta chains derived from one specimen sequenced in a study of blood T cell repertoires in COVID-19. Data came from immunoSEQ multiplex PCR; TCRdb stores just in-frame clones and leaves some out. The sample includes some 330,000 clones, more than 90% of them seen just once. The sequencing input was PBMCs or T cells enriched from blood (not recorded which). Receptors originate from a woman aged 30 to 39 who had recovered from COVID-19.

The V and J genes are TRBV28 and TRBJ1-4; unclear D gene. The CDR3 runs 15 residues. The V and J ends lost 6 bases and 7 bases respectively, with 18 bases between them. Looked up from germline, CDR1 is MDHEN and CDR2 is SYDVKM. The CDR3 here is CASSPVESVSEKLFF. CDR3 nucleotides: TGTGCCAGCAGCCCGGTTGAAAGTGTGAGTGAAAAACTGTTTTTT.

The chain has TRBV28 and TRBJ1-5; 7 bases agree with TRBD1. Germline CDR1 MDHEN, CDR2 SYDVKM. After removal of 6 bases from V and 3 bases from J, the junction contained 8 bases not matched to a gene. The CDR3 covers 15 residues. CDR3 DNA sequence: TGTGCCAGCAGCCCTCTGGACAGGATCAATCAGCCCCAGCATTTT. It is translated as CASSPLDRINQPQHF.

This chain connects TRBV24-1 to TRBJ2-2; 12 bases match TRBD1. The V gene end was trimmed by 7 bases and the J gene end by 5 bases; junction bases not matched to a gene: 7. The V gene's germline CDR1 is KGHDR and CDR2 SFDVKD. The CDR3 is made up of 16 amino acids. The CDR3: CATSNRDRGRTGELFF. Written as DNA, the CDR3 is TGTGCCACCAGCAACCGGGACAGGGGGCGAACCGGGGAGCTGTTTTTT.

This clone was seen a few times. This sequence joins TRBV14 and TRBJ1-2; TRBD1 is a possible D gene (6 bases). The CDR3 sequence is 16 residues long. Between the trimmed V and J ends, which lost 1 base and 2 bases, there was a span of 14 bases. The V gene's germline CDR1 is SGHDN and CDR2 FVKESK. CDR3 loop: CASSQGAGDINYGYTF. The CDR3 DNA reads TGTGCCAGCAGCCAAGGGGCAGGGGATATCAACTATGGCTACACCTTC.

V and J are TRBV28 and TRBJ1-5, with TRBD1 identical over 7 bases. The V gene end was trimmed by 6 bases and the J gene end by 3 bases; junction bases not matched to a gene: 5. Germline loops: CDR1 MDHEN, CDR2 SYDVKM. This CDR3 comprises 14 residues. This chain's CDR3 is CASRPGTANQPQHF. DNA for the CDR3: TGTGCCAGCAGGCCCGGGACAGCCAATCAGCCCCAGCATTTT. Full variable domain (outside the CDR3, taken from reference TRBV28 and TRBJ1-5): DVKVTQSSRYLVKRTGEKVFLECVQDMDHENMFWYRQDPGLGLRLIYFSYDVKMKEKGDIPEGYSVSREKKERFSLILESASTNQTSMYLCASRPGTANQPQHFGDGTRLSIL.

This clone was found once. CDR3 in amino acids: CATSRALGPTSGIETQYF. The CDR3 bases are TGTGCCACCAGCAGAGCTCTGGGCCCGACTAGCGGGATCGAGACCCAGTACTTC. This chain joins TRBV15 and TRBJ2-5, with TRBD2 identical over 11 bases. The trim removed 1 base at V and 5 bases at J, leaving 12 bases unmatched. The V gene's germline CDR1 is LNHNV and CDR2 YYDKDF (reference sequence). This CDR3 contains 18 residues.